The 10 T cell receptor beta chains in this list originate from one sample, sequenced in a study of CD8+ T cells in alopecia areata. RNA was isolated and reverse transcribed to cDNA, the sequencing template. TCRdb keeps only in-frame clones here, not all; method: immunoSEQ multiplex PCR. The sample has about 200,000 clones, 50% to 60% seen once. As to treatment: oral pan-JAK inhibitor, 5-10 mg twice daily. This specimen was CD4+ T cells sorted from blood, taken at week 4, from a patient treated with tofacitinib. The receptors come from a human donor with alopecia areata.

The table lists this clone with a few counts. The chain is built from TRBV12-5 and TRBJ2-1; D is uncertain. The CDR3 runs to 17 residues. V was trimmed by 0 bases and J by 4 bases, leaving 16 bases between them. Per the germline V gene, CDR1 is LGHNT and CDR2 is FRNRAP. CDR3 nucleotide sequence: TGTGCTAGTGGTTTGGTATCTAGGTACACTATTTACAATGAGCAGTTCTTC. Amino acids: CASGLVSRYTIYNEQFF.

Only a few counts were recorded for this clone. The V call is TRBV5-1, the J call TRBJ2-7, with D perhaps given as TRBD1 or TRBD2 (5 bases each). The germline V gene has CDR1 SGHRS and CDR2 YFSETQ. The CDR3 runs to 14 residues. V lost 0 bases and J lost 5, with 12 bases in between. CDR3: CASSLDFRGDEQYF. Here the CDR3 DNA reads TGCGCCAGCAGCTTGGATTTTCGAGGGGACGAGCAGTACTTC. The entire variable domain, with the rest obtained from reference TRBV5-1 and TRBJ2-7, is as follows: KAGVTQTPRYLIKTRGQQVTLSCSPISGHRSVSWYQQTPGQGLQFLFEYFSETQRNKGNFPGRFSGRQFSNSRSEMNVSTLELGDSALYLCASSLDFRGDEQYFGPGTRLTVT.

The chain joins TRBV30 to TRBJ1-1; D unresolved. This CDR3 has 14 amino acids. V lost 5 bases and J 2 bases, leaving 15 bases between the germline ends. The germline gives CDR1 GTSNPN, CDR2 SVGIG (reference sequence). The CDR3 DNA follows: TGTGCCTGGTTTCCATTCTATCGAAACACTGAAGCTTTCTTT. This codes for CAWFPFYRNTEAFF.

V is TRBV30 and J is TRBJ1-3; D call uncertain. V lost 2 bases and J 8 bases, leaving 7 bases between the germline ends. The CDR3 loop spans 11 amino acids. CDR1 and CDR2 (germline): GTSNPN, SVGIG (reference sequence). The CDR3: CAWSLKDTIYF. CDR3 bases: TGTGCCTGGAGTCTGAAGGACACCATATATTTT. The whole variable domain, remainder taken from reference TRBV30 and TRBJ1-3, is SQTIHQWPATLVQPVGSPLSLECTVEGTSNPNLYWYRQAAGRGLQLLFYSVGIGQISSEVPQNLSASRPQDRQFILSSKKLLLSDSGFYLCAWSLKDTIYFGEGSWLTVV.

This clone was counted once. The rearrangement uses TRBV29-1 and TRBJ2-3; 13 bases agree with TRBD2. CDR1 and CDR2 from the germline V gene are SQVTM and ANQGSEA. V lost 2 bases and J lost 2; bases outside the gene matches: 10. This CDR3 has 18 residues. CDR3 amino acids: CSVERPGLAGASTDTQYF. The CDR3 DNA is TGCAGCGTTGAACGACCCGGACTAGCGGGGGCCTCCACAGATACGCAGTATTTT.

The rearrangement links TRBV7-9 to TRBJ2-1, with D hard to call. Trimming cost V 0 bases and J 10 bases, with 4 bases left between them. The V gene's germline CDR1 is SEHNR and CDR2 FQNEAQ (reference sequence). The CDR3 consists of 11 residues. In DNA, the CDR3 is TGTGCCAGCAGCTTAGCACTCGAGCAGTTCTTC. Its translation is CASSLALEQFF. The full variable domain, its missing parts supplied by reference TRBV7-9 and TRBJ2-1, is DTGVSQNPRHKITKRGQNVTFRCDPISEHNRLYWYRQTLGQGPEFLTYFQNEAQLEKSRLLSDRFSAERPKGSFSTLEIQRTEQGDSAMYLCASSLALEQFFGPGTRLTVL.

The chain couples TRBV4-1 to TRBJ1-5; tentative D call: TRBD1 (6 bases). V was cut by 5 bases and J by 6 bases, with 20 bases left in between. This CDR3 is 16 amino acids long. Per germline, CDR1 MGHRA and CDR2 YSYEKL. Here the CDR3 DNA reads TGCGCCAGCAGCGGACAGATACAGGGTTGGGGTCAGCCCCAGCATTTT. Its translation: CASSGQIQGWGQPQHF.

This clone was counted a few times. The chain employs TRBV25-1 and TRBJ1-1, with D unclear. Germline assignment: CDR1 MGHDK and CDR2 SYGVNS. The CDR3 length is 13 residues. V shed 7 bases and J shed 3 bases, with 12 bases lying between them. This CDR3 is CASTPDRHTEAFF. The CDR3, as DNA: TGTGCCAGCACTCCGGACCGTCACACTGAAGCTTTCTTT.

The chain links TRBV19 to TRBJ1-6; weak D call: TRBD1 (6 bases). Between the trimmed V and J ends, which lost 8 bases and 6 bases, there was a span of 17 bases. The CDR3 covers 15 residues. In germline, CDR1 is LNHDA, CDR2 SQIVND (reference sequence). This chain's CDR3 is CASLSAGRGNSPLHF. DNA for the CDR3: TGTGCCAGTCTTTCGGCGGGCAGGGGTAATTCACCCCTCCACTTT.

This clone was counted a few times. The V and J genes are TRBV14 and TRBJ2-1, with 7 bases matching TRBD2. Trimming took 1 base from V and 2 from J; bases not matched to a gene: 5. Germline CDR1 and CDR2: SGHDN and FVKESK. This CDR3 has 16 amino acids. CDR3 amino acids: CASSQVAGVAYNEQFF. The CDR3 DNA reads as TGTGCCAGCAGCCAAGTCGCGGGGGTTGCCTACAATGAGCAGTTCTTC.